This is a list of T cell receptor beta chains from one sample in a study of CD8 T cells in ankylosing spondylitis. A single record per CDR3 protein comes from TCRdb applying MiXCR to the 5' RACE reads. The sample holds about 800,000 distinct CDR3 sequences, over 9.5% seen once. Sequencing was done on a sample of blood, either unsorted or a sorted T cell fraction (not recorded which). The receptor set was obtained from a male donor with ankylosing spondylitis. Each CDR3 is given with its conserved first and last residue. Each record gives: V gene, D gene, J gene, clone size, CDR3 DNA, CDR3 protein. The D gene is left open where the match is weak. Clone size is given for some rows only: seen once, a few or many times, or a class if the clone is expanded.

V: TRBV5-1
D: TRBD1
J: TRBJ1-1
size: many
DNA: TGCGCCAGCACCCGGACAGGGCCGAACACTGAAGCTTTCTTT
CDR3: CASTRTGPNTEAFF

V: TRBV7-2
D: NA
J: TRBJ2-7
size: many
DNA: TGTGCCAGCAGCTTAGGGCCGGTTTCCTACGAGCAGTACTTC
CDR3: CASSLGPVSYEQYF

V: TRBV12-3/TRBV12-4
D: NA
J: TRBJ1-2
size: NA
DNA: TGTGCCAGCAGTCATTCGGGGGCGCGATCGCGAGGCTACACCTTC
CDR3: CASSHSGARSRGYTF

V: TRBV5-5
D: NA
J: TRBJ2-2
size: NA
DNA: TGTGCCAGCAGCTTGGTATTCGGGCCGGGAAGGCTGTTTTTT
CDR3: CASSLVFGPGRLFF

V: TRBV6-1
D: NA
J: TRBJ1-1
size: NA
DNA: TGTGCCAGCAACCGGGCCGTCGAGAGTGAAGCTTTCTTT
CDR3: CASNRAVESEAFF

V: TRBV20-1
D: TRBD2
J: TRBJ2-7
size: many
DNA: TGCAGTGCTACAGCGGGAGGGCTTCCCCAGCTCGAGCAGTACTTC
CDR3: CSATAGGLPQLEQYF

V: TRBV7-9
D: TRBD1
J: TRBJ1-5
size: many
DNA: TGTGCCAGCAGCCCGCGACAGGGGGAGCCCCAGCATTTT
CDR3: CASSPRQGEPQHF

V: TRBV3-1
D: NA
J: TRBJ1-1
size: NA
DNA: TGTGCCAGCAGCCAAAACCTCGGGAGGACTGAAGCTTTCTTT
CDR3: CASSQNLGRTEAFF

V: TRBV4-2
D: NA
J: TRBJ2-3
size: few
DNA: TGTGCCAGCAGCCAATGGGCCCGGGGAACAGATACGCAGTATTTT
CDR3: CASSQWARGTDTQYF

V: TRBV18
D: NA
J: TRBJ2-5
size: NA
DNA: TGTGCCAGCTCACCCATCCCTGAGACCCAGTACTTC
CDR3: CASSPIPETQYF

V: TRBV5-1
D: TRBD1
J: TRBJ1-1
size: many
DNA: TGCGCCAGCAGTTTAGGGGGCATCACTGAAGCTTTCTTT
CDR3: CASSLGGITEAFF

V: TRBV20-1
D: TRBD1
J: TRBJ1-2
size: few
DNA: TGCAGTGCTAACGGTAGTAAGCGGACAGGGGGCTCCAACTATGGCTACACCTTC
CDR3: CSANGSKRTGGSNYGYTF

V: TRBV7-2
D: TRBD1
J: TRBJ1-2
size: few
DNA: TGTGCCAGCAGCCTGCATCCGGGACAGGGCTATGGCTACACCTTC
CDR3: CASSLHPGQGYGYTF

V: TRBV7-2
D: NA
J: TRBJ2-1
size: NA
DNA: TGTGCCAGCAGCTTAGCGCCGGGTATGAATGAGCAGTTCTTC
CDR3: CASSLAPGMNEQFF

V: TRBV20-1
D: TRBD2
J: TRBJ2-5
size: many
DNA: TGCAGTGCTAGAGATCCAGGGAGGGGCGGCCAAGAGACCCAGTACTTC
CDR3: CSARDPGRGGQETQYF

V: TRBV5-1
D: NA
J: TRBJ2-7
size: many
DNA: TGCGCCAGCGGCGACGGACCCTACGAGCAGTACTTC
CDR3: CASGDGPYEQYF

V: TRBV28
D: NA
J: TRBJ2-7
size: few
DNA: TGTGCCACCTTACAGGGTTCCTACGAGCAGTACTTC
CDR3: CATLQGSYEQYF

V: TRBV24-1
D: TRBD2
J: TRBJ2-1
size: many
DNA: TGTGCCACCAGTGATCCCACTAGCGGGGTTTTTGATGAGCAGTTCTTC
CDR3: CATSDPTSGVFDEQFF

V: TRBV28
D: NA
J: TRBJ2-3
size: few
DNA: TGTGCCAGCAGTCCCTGGGTGCAGGTCGAGGATACGCAGTATTTT
CDR3: CASSPWVQVEDTQYF

V: TRBV7-2
D: TRBD2
J: TRBJ2-2
size: few
DNA: TGTGCCAGCAGCCCCAGCCTAGCGGGGTCGAACACCGGGGAGCTGTTTTTT
CDR3: CASSPSLAGSNTGELFF

V: TRBV5-6
D: NA
J: TRBJ2-4
size: many
DNA: TGTGCCAGCAGCTTGACCGGGAACATTCAGTACTTC
CDR3: CASSLTGNIQYF

V: TRBV20-1
D: NA
J: TRBJ1-5
size: few
DNA: TGCAGTGCTATGGGACACGGGAATCAGCCCCAGCATTTT
CDR3: CSAMGHGNQPQHF

V: TRBV12-3/TRBV12-4
D: NA
J: TRBJ1-2
size: few
DNA: TGTGCCAGCAGTTGGGGACCGGGGAGACGTGATCATGGCTACACCTTC
CDR3: CASSWGPGRRDHGYTF

V: TRBV15
D: NA
J: TRBJ1-1
size: NA
DNA: TGTGCCACCAGCAGAGATTACGCTGAAGCTTTCTTT
CDR3: CATSRDYAEAFF

V: TRBV6-5
D: NA
J: TRBJ2-2
size: few
DNA: TGTGCCAGCAGTTACAAAAAAGGGACGGAAAACACCGGGGAGCTGTTTTTT
CDR3: CASSYKKGTENTGELFF

V: TRBV14
D: TRBD1
J: TRBJ1-6
size: few
DNA: TGTGCCAGCAGCAAGATACAGGGGCACAATTCACCCCTCCACTTT
CDR3: CASSKIQGHNSPLHF

V: TRBV7-9
D: TRBD1
J: TRBJ2-1
size: NA
DNA: TGTGCCAGCAGCCCAGCTAACAGGGGGCGGGAGCAGTTCTTC
CDR3: CASSPANRGREQFF

V: TRBV29-1
D: NA
J: TRBJ1-2
size: NA
DNA: TGCAGCGCCACCTCAGGGGATGGCTACACCTTC
CDR3: CSATSGDGYTF

V: TRBV28
D: NA
J: TRBJ2-2
size: few
DNA: TGTGCCAGCAGTTTTATGAGGACGGAGAACACCGGGGAGCTGTTTTTT
CDR3: CASSFMRTENTGELFF

V: TRBV20-1
D: TRBD2
J: TRBJ2-1
size: few
DNA: TGCAGTGCTCTCAGCGGGGGGCACGACAATGAGCAGTTCTTC
CDR3: CSALSGGHDNEQFF

V: TRBV20-1
D: TRBD1
J: TRBJ2-6
size: few
DNA: TGCAGTGCTCAGGAAGTATCCGGGACAGGGCTGGCTGGGGCCAACGTCCTGACTTTC
CDR3: CSAQEVSGTGLAGANVLTF

V: TRBV6-2/TRBV6-3
D: NA
J: TRBJ1-5
size: NA
DNA: TGTGCCAGCGGTCGGCGGAGCAATCAGCCCCAGCATTTT
CDR3: CASGRRSNQPQHF

V: TRBV9
D: TRBD2
J: TRBJ2-2
size: NA
DNA: TGTGCCAGCAGCGCGGGACTAGTGGGCACCGGGGAGCTGTTTTTT
CDR3: CASSAGLVGTGELFF

V: TRBV7-9
D: NA
J: TRBJ2-6
size: NA
DNA: TGTGCCAGCAGCCGCTCGGGTCGGGCCAACGTCCTGACTTTC
CDR3: CASSRSGRANVLTF

V: TRBV4-2
D: NA
J: TRBJ2-3
size: few
DNA: TGTGCCAGCACGCCGCGTCTTCAACCCAGCACAGATACGCAGTATTTT
CDR3: CASTPRLQPSTDTQYF

V: TRBV7-2
D: NA
J: TRBJ2-6
size: NA
DNA: TGTGCCAGCAGCCCCACGGGGGCCAACGTCCTGACTTTC
CDR3: CASSPTGANVLTF

V: TRBV5-1
D: TRBD1
J: TRBJ1-3
size: NA
DNA: TGCGCCAGCCGCCGAGGACAGGGGGGAAACACCATATATTTT
CDR3: CASRRGQGGNTIYF

V: TRBV19
D: NA
J: TRBJ2-5
size: NA
DNA: TGTGCCAGTAGTCCAGGGGGGTCGGTGGAGACCCAGTACTTC
CDR3: CASSPGGSVETQYF

V: TRBV5-1
D: NA
J: TRBJ1-2
size: NA
DNA: TGCGCCAGCAGCCAGGACAACCCTAACTATGGCTACACCTTC
CDR3: CASSQDNPNYGYTF

V: TRBV20-1
D: NA
J: TRBJ2-3
size: many
DNA: TGCAGTGCCGGGTCGAGCACGGGCCCATGGGATACGCAGTATTTT
CDR3: CSAGSSTGPWDTQYF

V: TRBV9
D: NA
J: TRBJ1-1
size: NA
DNA: TGTGCCAGCAGCGTAGAAGGGTTGGGCACTGAAGCTTTCTTT
CDR3: CASSVEGLGTEAFF

V: TRBV7-9
D: NA
J: TRBJ1-4
size: many
DNA: TGTGCCAGCAGCTTCCAGGGGGAAAAACTGTTTTTT
CDR3: CASSFQGEKLFF

V: TRBV10-3
D: NA
J: TRBJ2-1
size: NA
DNA: TGTGCCGCAAATAGCGGATCAAGCAACAATGAGCAGTTCTTC
CDR3: CAANSGSSNNEQFF

V: TRBV6-1
D: NA
J: TRBJ1-1
size: few
DNA: TGTGCCAGCAGAGAGTCGGGGAGCACTGAAGCTTTCTTT
CDR3: CASRESGSTEAFF

V: TRBV12-3/TRBV12-4
D: NA
J: TRBJ2-2
size: many
DNA: TGTGCCAGCAGTTTACAGGGAGGCGACACCGGGGAGCTGTTTTTT
CDR3: CASSLQGGDTGELFF

V: TRBV7-9
D: TRBD2
J: TRBJ2-7
size: NA
DNA: TGTGCCAGCAGCTGGGGGACTAGCGGAACGCCCTACGAGCAGTACTTC
CDR3: CASSWGTSGTPYEQYF

V: TRBV4-2
D: NA
J: TRBJ2-1
size: NA
DNA: TGTGCCAGCAGCCAAGGCGAGGGTACCTACAATGAGCAGTTCTTC
CDR3: CASSQGEGTYNEQFF